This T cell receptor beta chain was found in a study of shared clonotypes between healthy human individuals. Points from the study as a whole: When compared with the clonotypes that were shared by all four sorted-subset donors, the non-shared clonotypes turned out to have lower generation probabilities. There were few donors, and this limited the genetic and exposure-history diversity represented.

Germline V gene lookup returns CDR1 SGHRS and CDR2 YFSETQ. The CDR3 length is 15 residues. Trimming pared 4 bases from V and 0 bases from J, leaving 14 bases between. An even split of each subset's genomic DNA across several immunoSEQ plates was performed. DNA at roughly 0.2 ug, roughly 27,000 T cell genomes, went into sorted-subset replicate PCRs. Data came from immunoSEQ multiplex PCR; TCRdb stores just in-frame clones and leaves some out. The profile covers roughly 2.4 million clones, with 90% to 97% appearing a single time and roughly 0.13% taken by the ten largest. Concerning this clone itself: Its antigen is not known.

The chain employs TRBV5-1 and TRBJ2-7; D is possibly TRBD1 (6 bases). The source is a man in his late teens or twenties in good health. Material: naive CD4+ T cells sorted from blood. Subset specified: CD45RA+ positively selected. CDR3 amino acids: CASSAGTTSSYEQYF. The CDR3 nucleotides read TGCGCCAGCAGCGCCGGGACAACTAGCTCCTACGAGCAGTACTTC.